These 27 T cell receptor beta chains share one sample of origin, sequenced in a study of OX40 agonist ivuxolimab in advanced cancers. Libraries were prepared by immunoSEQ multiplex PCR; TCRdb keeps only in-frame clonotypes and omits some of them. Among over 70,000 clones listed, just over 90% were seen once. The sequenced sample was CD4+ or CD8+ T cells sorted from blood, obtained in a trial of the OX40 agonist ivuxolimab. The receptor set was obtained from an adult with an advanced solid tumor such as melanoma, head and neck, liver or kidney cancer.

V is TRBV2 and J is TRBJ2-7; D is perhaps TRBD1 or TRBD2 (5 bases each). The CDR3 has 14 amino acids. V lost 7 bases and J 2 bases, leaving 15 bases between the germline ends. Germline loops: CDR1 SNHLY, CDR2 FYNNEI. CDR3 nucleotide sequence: TGTGCCAGCAACCAGAGGGGTGTTCCCTACGAGCAGTACTTC. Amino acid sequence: CASNQRGVPYEQYF.

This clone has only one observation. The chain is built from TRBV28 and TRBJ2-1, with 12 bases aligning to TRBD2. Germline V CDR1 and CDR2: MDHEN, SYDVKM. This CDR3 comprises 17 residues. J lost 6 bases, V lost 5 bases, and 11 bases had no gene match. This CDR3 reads CASSTVLGLAGSNEQFF. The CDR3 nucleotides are TGTGCCAGCAGTACAGTCCTTGGACTAGCGGGGTCCAATGAGCAGTTCTTC.

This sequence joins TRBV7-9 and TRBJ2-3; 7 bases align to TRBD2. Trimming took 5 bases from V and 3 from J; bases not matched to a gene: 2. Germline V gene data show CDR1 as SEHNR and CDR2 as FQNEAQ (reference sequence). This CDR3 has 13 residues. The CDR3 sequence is CASSGRETDTQYF. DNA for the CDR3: TGTGCCAGCAGCGGGCGGGAGACAGATACGCAGTATTTT.

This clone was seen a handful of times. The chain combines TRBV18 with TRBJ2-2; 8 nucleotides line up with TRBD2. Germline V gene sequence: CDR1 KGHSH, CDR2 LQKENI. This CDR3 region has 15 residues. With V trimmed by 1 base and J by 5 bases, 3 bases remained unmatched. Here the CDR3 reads CASSPQVAGTGELFF. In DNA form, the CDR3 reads TGTGCCAGCTCACCACAAGTAGCGGGAACCGGGGAGCTGTTTTTT.

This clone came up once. The CDR3 DNA follows: TGTGCCAGCAGCCGACAGGGCTCTAGCGGACCGAGCTCCTACGAGCAGTACTTC. Encoded protein: CASSRQGSSGPSSYEQYF. The rearrangement joins TRBV7-2 to TRBJ2-5; D possibly uses TRBD1 or TRBD2 (7 bases each). The tail of the sequence fits TRBJ2-7 better, so the J call may be wrong. Germline V gene sequence: CDR1 SGHTA, CDR2 FQGNSA. This CDR3 region has 18 residues.

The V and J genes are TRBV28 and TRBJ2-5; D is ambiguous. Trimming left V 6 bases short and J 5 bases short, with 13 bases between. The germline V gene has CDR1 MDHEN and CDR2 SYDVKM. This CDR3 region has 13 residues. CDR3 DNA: TGTGCCAGCAGGCCCCAGTATGTGGAGACCCAGTACTTC. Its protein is CASRPQYVETQYF.

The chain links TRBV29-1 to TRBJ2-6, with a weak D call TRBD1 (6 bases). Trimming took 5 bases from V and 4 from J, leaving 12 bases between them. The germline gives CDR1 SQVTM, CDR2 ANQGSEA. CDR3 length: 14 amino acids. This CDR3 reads CSVKQGSGANVLTF. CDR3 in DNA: TGCAGCGTTAAACAGGGTTCAGGGGCCAACGTCCTGACTTTC.

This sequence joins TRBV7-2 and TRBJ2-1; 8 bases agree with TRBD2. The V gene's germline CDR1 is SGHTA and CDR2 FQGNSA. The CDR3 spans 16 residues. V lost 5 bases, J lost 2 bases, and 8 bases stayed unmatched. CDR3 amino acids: CASSVSGTRAYNEQFF. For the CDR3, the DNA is TGTGCCAGCAGCGTTTCCGGGACTAGGGCCTACAATGAGCAGTTCTTC.

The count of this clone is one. The CDR3 nucleotides are TGTGCCAGCAGCTTTGGACAGGGCTCGAACACCGGGGAGCTGTTTTTT. This encodes CASSFGQGSNTGELFF. V gene TRBV7-9 combines with J gene TRBJ2-2; 8 bases fit TRBD1. CDR1 and CDR2 from the germline V gene are SEHNR and FQNEAQ (reference sequence). Trimming took 3 bases from V and 0 from J; bases not matched to a gene: 3. The CDR3 consists of 16 residues.

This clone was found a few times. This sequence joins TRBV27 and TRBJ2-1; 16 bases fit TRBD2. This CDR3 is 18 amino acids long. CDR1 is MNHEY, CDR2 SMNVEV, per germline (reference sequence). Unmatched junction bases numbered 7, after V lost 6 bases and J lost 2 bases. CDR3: CASRGLAGGPRTYNEQFF. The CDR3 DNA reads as TGTGCCAGCAGGGGACTAGCGGGAGGGCCCCGGACCTACAATGAGCAGTTCTTC.

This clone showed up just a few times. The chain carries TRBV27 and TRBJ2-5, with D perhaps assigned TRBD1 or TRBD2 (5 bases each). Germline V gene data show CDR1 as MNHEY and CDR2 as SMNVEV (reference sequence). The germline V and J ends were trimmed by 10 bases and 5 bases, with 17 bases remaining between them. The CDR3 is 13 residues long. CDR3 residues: CATPGPTRETQYF. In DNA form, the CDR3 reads TGTGCCACCCCGGGACCAACTAGGGAGACCCAGTACTTC.

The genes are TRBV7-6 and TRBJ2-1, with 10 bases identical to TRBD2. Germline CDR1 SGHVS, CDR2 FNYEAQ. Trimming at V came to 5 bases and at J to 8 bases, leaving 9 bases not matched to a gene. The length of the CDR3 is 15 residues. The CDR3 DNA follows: TGTGCCAGCAGCCCCACCAGTCTAGCGGGAGATGAGCAGTTCTTC. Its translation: CASSPTSLAGDEQFF.

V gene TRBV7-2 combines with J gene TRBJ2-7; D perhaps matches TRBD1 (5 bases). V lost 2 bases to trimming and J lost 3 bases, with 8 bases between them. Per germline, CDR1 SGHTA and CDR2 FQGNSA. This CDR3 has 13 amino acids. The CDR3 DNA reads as TGTGCCAGCAGCTTATCCAGGGACTACGAGCAGTACTTC. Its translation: CASSLSRDYEQYF.

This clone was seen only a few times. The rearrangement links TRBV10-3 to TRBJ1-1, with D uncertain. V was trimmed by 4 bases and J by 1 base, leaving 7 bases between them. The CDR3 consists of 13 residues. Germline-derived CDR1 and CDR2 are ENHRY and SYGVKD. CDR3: CAISAQTNTEAFF. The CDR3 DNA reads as TGTGCCATCAGTGCACAGACGAACACTGAAGCTTTCTTT.

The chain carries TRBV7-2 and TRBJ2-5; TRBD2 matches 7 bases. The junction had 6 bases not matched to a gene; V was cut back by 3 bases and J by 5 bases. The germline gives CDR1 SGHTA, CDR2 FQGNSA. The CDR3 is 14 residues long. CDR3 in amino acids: CASSFGGRGETQYF. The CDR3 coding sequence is TGTGCCAGCAGCTTCGGCGGGAGAGGGGAGACCCAGTACTTC.

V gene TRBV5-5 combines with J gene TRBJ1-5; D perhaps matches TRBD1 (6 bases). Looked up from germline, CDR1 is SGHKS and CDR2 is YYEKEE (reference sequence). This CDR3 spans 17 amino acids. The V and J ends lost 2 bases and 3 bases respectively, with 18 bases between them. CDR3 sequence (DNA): TGTGCCAGCAGCTTAAGGGCAGGGGACGTGGACAATCAGCCCCAGCATTTT. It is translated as CASSLRAGDVDNQPQHF.

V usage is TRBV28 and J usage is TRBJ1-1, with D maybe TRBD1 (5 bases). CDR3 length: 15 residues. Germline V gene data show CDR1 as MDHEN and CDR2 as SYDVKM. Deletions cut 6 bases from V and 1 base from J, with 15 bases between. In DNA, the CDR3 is TGTGCCAGCAGACTACCGCAGGGAAAGAACACTGAAGCTTTCTTT. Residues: CASRLPQGKNTEAFF.

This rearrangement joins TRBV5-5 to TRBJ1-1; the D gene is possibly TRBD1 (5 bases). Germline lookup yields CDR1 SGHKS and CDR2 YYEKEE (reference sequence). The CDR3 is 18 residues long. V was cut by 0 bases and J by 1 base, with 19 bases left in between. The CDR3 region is CASSLVVGALGTNTEAFF. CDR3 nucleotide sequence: TGTGCCAGCAGCTTGGTTGTCGGGGCCCTGGGGACGAACACTGAAGCTTTCTTT.

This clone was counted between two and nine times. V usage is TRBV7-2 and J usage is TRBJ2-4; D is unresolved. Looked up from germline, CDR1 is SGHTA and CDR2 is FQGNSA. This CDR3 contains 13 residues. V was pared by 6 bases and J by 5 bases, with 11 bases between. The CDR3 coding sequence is TGTGCCAGCAGTACAATTTCCCAAAACATTCAGTACTTC. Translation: CASSTISQNIQYF.

Written as DNA, the CDR3 is TGTGCCAGCAGTCCTAGGGGACAGGGGGCCTATGGCTACACCTTC. It specifies CASSPRGQGAYGYTF. The gene calls are TRBV6-4 and TRBJ1-2, with TRBD1 matching over 12 bases. V lost 5 bases and J lost 4; bases outside the gene matches: 5. Germline lookup yields CDR1 MRHNA and CDR2 SNTAGT. The CDR3 is 15 residues long.

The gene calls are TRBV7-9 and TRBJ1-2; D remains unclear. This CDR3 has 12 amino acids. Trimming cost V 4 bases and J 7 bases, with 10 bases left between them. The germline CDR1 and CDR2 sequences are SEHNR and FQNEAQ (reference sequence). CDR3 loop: CASSSPASGYTF. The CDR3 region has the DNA TGTGCCAGCAGCTCCCCGGCCTCTGGCTACACCTTC.

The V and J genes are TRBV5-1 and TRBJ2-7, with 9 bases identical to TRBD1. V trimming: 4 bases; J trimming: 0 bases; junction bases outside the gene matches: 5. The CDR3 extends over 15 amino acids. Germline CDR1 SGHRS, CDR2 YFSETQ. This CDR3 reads CASSNRDRASYEQYF. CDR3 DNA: TGCGCCAGCAGCAACCGGGACAGGGCCTCCTACGAGCAGTACTTC.

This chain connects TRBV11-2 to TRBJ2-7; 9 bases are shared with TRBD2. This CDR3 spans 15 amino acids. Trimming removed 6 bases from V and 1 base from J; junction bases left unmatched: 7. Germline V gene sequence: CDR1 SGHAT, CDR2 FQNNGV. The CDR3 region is CASSWSSGISYEQYF. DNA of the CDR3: TGTGCCAGCAGTTGGTCTAGCGGGATTTCCTACGAGCAGTACTTC.

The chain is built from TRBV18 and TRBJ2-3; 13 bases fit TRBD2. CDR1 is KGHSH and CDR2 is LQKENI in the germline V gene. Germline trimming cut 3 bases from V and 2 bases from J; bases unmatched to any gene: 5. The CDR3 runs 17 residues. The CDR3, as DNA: TGTGCCAGCTCACCCGGACTAGCGGGAGTGTACACAGATACGCAGTATTTT. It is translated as CASSPGLAGVYTDTQYF.

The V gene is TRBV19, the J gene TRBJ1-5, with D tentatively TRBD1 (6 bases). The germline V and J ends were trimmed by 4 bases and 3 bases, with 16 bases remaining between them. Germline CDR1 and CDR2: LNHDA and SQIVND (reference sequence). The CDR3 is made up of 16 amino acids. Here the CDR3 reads CASSNPGTYNNQPQHF. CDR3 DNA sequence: TGTGCCAGTAGTAATCCAGGGACATATAACAATCAGCCCCAGCATTTT.

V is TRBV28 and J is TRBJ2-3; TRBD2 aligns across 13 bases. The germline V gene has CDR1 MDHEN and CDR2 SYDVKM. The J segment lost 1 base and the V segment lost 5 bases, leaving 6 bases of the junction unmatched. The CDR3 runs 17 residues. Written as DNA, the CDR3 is TGTGCCAGCAGTCGCCGGACTAGCGGGAGCCGCACAGATACGCAGTATTTT. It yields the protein CASSRRTSGSRTDTQYF.

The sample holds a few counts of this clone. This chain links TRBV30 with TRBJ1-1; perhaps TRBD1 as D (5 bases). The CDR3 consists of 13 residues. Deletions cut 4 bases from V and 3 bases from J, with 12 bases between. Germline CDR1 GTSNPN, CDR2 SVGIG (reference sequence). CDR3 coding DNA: TGTGCCTGGACTTGGGGCGGTGACACTGAAGCTTTCTTT. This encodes CAWTWGGDTEAFF.